The rows below give T cell receptor beta chains drawn from one sample of a study of blood T cells in healthy people across ages. TCRdb used MiXCR to reprocess the 5' RACE reads, holding one entry per CDR3 protein. The table includes some 900,000 distinct CDR3 sequences, 29% detected once. Sequencing used blood. These receptors originate from a woman of 80 years or more in good health. CDR3s include the opening cysteine and the closing phenylalanine or tryptophan. The D gene is left open where the match is weak. Not every row has a clone size; where given, it reads once, few, many or a size class.

TRBV9	TRBJ1-6	NA	many	CASSAGGGYNSPLHF	TGTGCCAGCAGCGCCGGGGGGGGCTATAATTCACCCCTCCACTTT
TRBV7-9	TRBJ2-5	NA	NA	CASSLPNQETQYF	TGTGCCAGCAGCTTACCGAACCAAGAGACCCAGTACTTC
TRBV4-1	TRBJ2-7	NA	many	CASSQVGGNEQYF	TGCGCCAGCAGCCAAGTTGGTGGAAACGAGCAGTACTTC
TRBV7-6	TRBJ2-1	TRBD2	many	CASSLAQAGGLYNEQFF	TGTGCCAGCAGCTTAGCCCAGGCGGGGGGGCTTTACAATGAGCAGTTCTTC
TRBV20-1	TRBJ2-5	TRBD2	many	CSASPPSGLGETQYF	TGCAGTGCTAGCCCACCCTCGGGACTAGGGGAGACCCAGTACTTC
TRBV18	TRBJ2-4	NA	many	CASSPPGGAKNIQYF	TGTGCCAGCTCACCACCCGGGGGAGCCAAAAACATTCAGTACTTC
TRBV7-3	TRBJ2-1	TRBD2	NA	CASSRAGGPDNEQFF	TGTGCCAGCAGCCGAGCGGGAGGGCCAGACAATGAGCAGTTCTTC
TRBV3-1	TRBJ1-5	NA	NA	CASSRCNQPQHF	TGTGCCAGCAGCCGATGCAATCAGCCCCAGCATTTT
TRBV20-1	TRBJ2-3	TRBD2	NA	CSAREIAGRTDTQYF	TGCAGTGCTAGAGAAATAGCGGGACGCACAGATACGCAGTATTTT
TRBV12-3/TRBV12-4	TRBJ2-3	NA	NA	CASSRVRGDTEYF	TGTGCCAGCAGCAGAGTGAGGGGAGATACGGAGTATTTT
TRBV3-1	TRBJ2-5	TRBD2	few	CASSPSGPKETQYF	TGTGCCAGCAGTCCTAGCGGGCCAAAAGAGACCCAGTACTTC
TRBV24-1	TRBJ2-1	NA	NA	CATSDFGGNEQFF	TGTGCCACCAGTGATTTTGGGGGGAATGAGCAGTTCTTC
TRBV6-5	TRBJ2-4	NA	many	CASSYSIPSLREGRNIQYF	TGTGCCAGCAGTTACTCGATTCCGTCTCTTAGGGAAGGGAGAAACATTCAGTACTTC
TRBV7-2	TRBJ1-5	NA	few	CASSLGSGGGYSNQPQHF	TGTGCCAGCAGCTTAGGGAGCGGCGGCGGATATAGCAATCAGCCCCAGCATTTT
TRBV6-1	TRBJ2-7	NA	few	CASSEFGGHDAYEQYF	TGTGCCAGCAGTGAATTCGGGGGGCACGACGCCTACGAGCAGTACTTC
TRBV9	TRBJ2-4	TRBD2	once	CASSAHPGLAGGLNVQYF	TGTGCCAGCAGCGCCCATCCGGGACTAGCGGGGGGGCTCAATGTGCAGTACTTC